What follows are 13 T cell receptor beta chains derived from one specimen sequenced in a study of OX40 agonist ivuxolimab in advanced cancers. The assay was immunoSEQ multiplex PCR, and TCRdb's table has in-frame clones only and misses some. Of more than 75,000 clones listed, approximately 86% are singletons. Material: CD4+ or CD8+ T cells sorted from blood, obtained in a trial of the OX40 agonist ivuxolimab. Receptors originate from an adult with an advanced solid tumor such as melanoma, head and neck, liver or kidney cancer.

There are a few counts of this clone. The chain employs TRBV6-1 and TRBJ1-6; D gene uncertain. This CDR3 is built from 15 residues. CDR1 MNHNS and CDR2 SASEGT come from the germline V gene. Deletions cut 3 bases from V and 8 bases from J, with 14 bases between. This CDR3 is CASSESSHGDSPLHF. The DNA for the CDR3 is TGTGCCAGCAGTGAGTCGAGCCATGGGGATTCACCCCTCCACTTT.

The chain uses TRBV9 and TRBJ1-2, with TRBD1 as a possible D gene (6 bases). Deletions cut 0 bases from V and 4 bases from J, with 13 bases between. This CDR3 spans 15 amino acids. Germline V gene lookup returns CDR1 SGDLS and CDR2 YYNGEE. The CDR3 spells CASSVGGGAGYGYTF. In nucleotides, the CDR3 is TGTGCCAGCAGCGTAGGCGGGGGCGCCGGCTATGGCTACACCTTC.

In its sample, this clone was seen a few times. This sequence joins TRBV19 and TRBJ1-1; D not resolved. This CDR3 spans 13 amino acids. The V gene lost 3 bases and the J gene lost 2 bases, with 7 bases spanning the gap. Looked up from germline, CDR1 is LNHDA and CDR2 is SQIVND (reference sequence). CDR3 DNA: TGTGCCAGTAGTATGAAGGGCAACACTGAAGCTTTCTTT. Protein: CASSMKGNTEAFF.

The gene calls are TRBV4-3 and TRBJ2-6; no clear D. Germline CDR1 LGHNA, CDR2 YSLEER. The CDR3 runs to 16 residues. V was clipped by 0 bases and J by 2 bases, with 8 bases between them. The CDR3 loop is CASSQDWSAGANVLTF. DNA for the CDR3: TGCGCCAGCAGCCAAGATTGGAGCGCTGGGGCCAACGTCCTGACTTTC.

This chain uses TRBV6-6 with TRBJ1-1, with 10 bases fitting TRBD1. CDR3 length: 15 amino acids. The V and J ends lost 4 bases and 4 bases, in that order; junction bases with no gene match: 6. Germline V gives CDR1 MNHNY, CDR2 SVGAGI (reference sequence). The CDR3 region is CASSSTGGYGTEAFF. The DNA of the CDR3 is TGTGCCAGCAGTTCGACAGGGGGCTATGGCACTGAAGCTTTCTTT.

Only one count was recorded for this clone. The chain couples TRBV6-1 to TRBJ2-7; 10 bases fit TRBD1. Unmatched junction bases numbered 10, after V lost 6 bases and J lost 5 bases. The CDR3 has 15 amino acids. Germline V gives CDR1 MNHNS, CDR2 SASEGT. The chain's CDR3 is CASSTAGTGVHEQYF. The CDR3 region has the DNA TGTGCCAGCAGCACCGCCGGGACAGGGGTCCACGAGCAGTACTTC.

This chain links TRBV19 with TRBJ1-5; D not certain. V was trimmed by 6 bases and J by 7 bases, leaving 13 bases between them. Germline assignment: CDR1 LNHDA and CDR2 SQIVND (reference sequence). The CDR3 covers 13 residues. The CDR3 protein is CASSPGWSQPQHF. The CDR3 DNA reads TGTGCCAGTAGCCCGGGGTGGAGCCAGCCCCAGCATTTT.

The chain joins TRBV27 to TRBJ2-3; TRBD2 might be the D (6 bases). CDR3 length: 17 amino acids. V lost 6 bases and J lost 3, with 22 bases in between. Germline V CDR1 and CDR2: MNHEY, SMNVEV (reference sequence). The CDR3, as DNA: TGTGCCAGCAGCTTGTTGCTAAGGGGCGCGGGGACAGATACGCAGTATTTT. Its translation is CASSLLLRGAGTDTQYF.

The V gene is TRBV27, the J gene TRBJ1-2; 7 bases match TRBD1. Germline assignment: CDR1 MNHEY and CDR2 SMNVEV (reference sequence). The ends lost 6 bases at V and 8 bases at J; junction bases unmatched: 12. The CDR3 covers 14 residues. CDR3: CASRKGQNEAGYTF. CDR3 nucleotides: TGTGCCAGCAGGAAGGGACAGAACGAAGCGGGCTACACCTTC.

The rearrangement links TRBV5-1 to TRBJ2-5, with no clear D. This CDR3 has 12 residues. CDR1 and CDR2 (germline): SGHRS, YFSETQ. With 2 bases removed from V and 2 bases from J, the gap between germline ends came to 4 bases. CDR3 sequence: CASSFQQETQYF. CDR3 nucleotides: TGCGCCAGCAGCTTCCAACAAGAGACCCAGTACTTC.

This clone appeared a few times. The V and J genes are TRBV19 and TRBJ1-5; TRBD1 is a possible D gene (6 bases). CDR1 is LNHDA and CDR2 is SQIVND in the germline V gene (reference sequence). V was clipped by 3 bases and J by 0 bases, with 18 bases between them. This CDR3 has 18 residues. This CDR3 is CASSMEGLQGYSNQPQHF. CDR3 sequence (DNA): TGTGCCAGTAGTATGGAGGGGTTACAGGGTTATAGCAATCAGCCCCAGCATTTT.

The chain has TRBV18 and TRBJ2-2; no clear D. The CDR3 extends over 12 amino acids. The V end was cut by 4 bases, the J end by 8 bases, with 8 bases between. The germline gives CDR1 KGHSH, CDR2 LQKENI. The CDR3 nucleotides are TGTGCCAGCTCACGATTAGAAGGGGAGCTGTTTTTT. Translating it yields CASSRLEGELFF. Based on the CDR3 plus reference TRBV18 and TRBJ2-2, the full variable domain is NAGVMQNPRHLVRRRGQEARLRCSPMKGHSHVYWYRQLPEEGLKFMVYLQKENIIDESGMPKERFSAEFPKEGPSILRIQQVVRGDSAAYFCASSRLEGELFFGEGSRLTVL.

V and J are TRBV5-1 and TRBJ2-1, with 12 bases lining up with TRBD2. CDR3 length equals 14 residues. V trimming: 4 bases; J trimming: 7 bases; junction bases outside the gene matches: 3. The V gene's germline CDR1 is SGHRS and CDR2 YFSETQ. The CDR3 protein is CASSGLAGKNEQFF. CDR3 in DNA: TGCGCCAGCAGCGGACTAGCGGGAAAGAATGAGCAGTTCTTC.